This is a list of T cell receptor beta chains from one sample in a study of T cell repertoires in cytomegalovirus infection. TCRdb ran MiXCR on the reads and lists one entry per CDR3 protein. This sample has around 230,000 distinct CDR3 sequences, with about 38% found just once. What these receptors recognize is not known. This material consisted of CD8+ T cells from cultured PBMCs, taken from culture after CMV antigen stimulation. These receptors were obtained from a human donor in good health (CMV status not recorded). Some clones in this sample may be carry-over from other donors' samples. The CDR3 runs from the conserved cysteine through the conserved F or W. Each record gives: clone size, J gene, D gene, V gene, CDR3 protein, CDR3 DNA. The D gene is left open where the match is weak. Not every row has a clone size; where given, it reads once, few, many or a size class.

abundance: NA
j_gene: TRBJ2-7
d_gene: TRBD2
v_gene: TRBV7-2
CDR3aa: CASSLGLAGGSYEQYF
CDR3nt: TGTGCCAGCAGCTTAGGGCTAGCGGGAGGTTCCTACGAGCAGTACTTC

abundance: NA
j_gene: TRBJ2-1
d_gene: NA
v_gene: TRBV11-2
CDR3aa: CASSWWFETSGSEQFF
CDR3nt: TGTGCCAGCAGCTGGTGGTTTGAGACTAGTGGCAGTGAGCAGTTCTTC

abundance: few
j_gene: TRBJ1-1
d_gene: NA
v_gene: TRBV7-9
CDR3aa: CASSPTNTEAFF
CDR3nt: TGTGCCAGCAGCCCCACGAACACTGAAGCTTTCTTT

abundance: NA
j_gene: TRBJ2-1
d_gene: TRBD2
v_gene: TRBV4-1
CDR3aa: CASSQTPFGTSGRSSYNEQFF
CDR3nt: TGTGCCAGCAGCCAAACGCCATTTGGGACTAGCGGGAGAAGCTCCTACAATGAGCAGTTCTTC

abundance: many
j_gene: TRBJ1-2
d_gene: NA
v_gene: TRBV12-3/TRBV12-4
CDR3aa: CASSQGSTPLLGYTF
CDR3nt: TGTGCCAGCAGCCAGGGATCCACTCCCCTTCTGGGCTACACCTTC

abundance: few
j_gene: TRBJ1-5
d_gene: NA
v_gene: TRBV12-3/TRBV12-4
CDR3aa: CASSFSGAYSYSNQPQHF
CDR3nt: TGTGCCAGCAGTTTTTCAGGGGCGTATTCATATAGCAATCAGCCCCAGCATTTT

abundance: many
j_gene: TRBJ2-6
d_gene: NA
v_gene: TRBV12-3/TRBV12-4
CDR3aa: CASTLGGSSGANVLTF
CDR3nt: TGTGCCAGCACCCTAGGGGGTTCCTCTGGGGCCAACGTCCTGACTTTC

abundance: NA
j_gene: TRBJ2-7
d_gene: NA
v_gene: TRBV11-2
CDR3aa: CASSPPSPEQYF
CDR3nt: TGTGCCAGCAGCCCACCATCCCCCGAGCAGTACTTC

abundance: NA
j_gene: TRBJ2-7
d_gene: NA
v_gene: TRBV28
CDR3aa: CASSLMTDTYEQYF
CDR3nt: TGTGCCAGCAGTTTGATGACAGATACCTACGAGCAGTACTTC

abundance: once
j_gene: TRBJ2-7
d_gene: TRBD1
v_gene: TRBV7-9
CDR3aa: CASRKGDSYEQYF
CDR3nt: TGTGCCAGCAGAAAGGGGGACAGCTACGAGCAGTACTTC

abundance: NA
j_gene: TRBJ2-3
d_gene: NA
v_gene: TRBV12-3/TRBV12-4
CDR3aa: CASRTRGNQPQYF
CDR3nt: TGTGCCAGCAGAACCCGAGGGAATCAGCCCCAGTATTTT

abundance: NA
j_gene: TRBJ2-7
d_gene: NA
v_gene: TRBV7-7
CDR3aa: CASSWGKGYEQYF
CDR3nt: TGTGCCAGCAGCTGGGGGAAGGGGTACGAGCAGTACTTC

abundance: NA
j_gene: TRBJ2-1
d_gene: TRBD1
v_gene: TRBV4-1
CDR3aa: CASSAGTDSYNEQFF
CDR3nt: TGCGCCAGCAGCGCCGGGACAGATTCCTACAATGAGCAGTTCTTC

abundance: many
j_gene: TRBJ2-5
d_gene: NA
v_gene: TRBV27
CDR3aa: CASSITWGPNLQETQYF
CDR3nt: TGTGCCAGCAGCATCACCTGGGGGCCCAATCTCCAAGAGACCCAGTACTTC

abundance: NA
j_gene: TRBJ1-3
d_gene: NA
v_gene: TRBV7-6
CDR3aa: CASSPLERVSGNTIYF
CDR3nt: TGTGCCAGCAGCCCGCTGGAGCGAGTCTCTGGAAACACCATATATTTT

abundance: few
j_gene: TRBJ2-1
d_gene: NA
v_gene: TRBV7-9
CDR3aa: CASSLGLGSYNEQFF
CDR3nt: TGTGCCAGCAGCTTAGGGCTAGGCTCCTACAATGAGCAGTTCTTC

abundance: NA
j_gene: TRBJ1-1
d_gene: NA
v_gene: TRBV27
CDR3aa: CASILNTEAFF
CDR3nt: TGTGCCAGCATTCTTAACACTGAAGCTTTCTTT

abundance: NA
j_gene: TRBJ2-1
d_gene: TRBD2
v_gene: TRBV12-3/TRBV12-4
CDR3aa: CASSRSAGFSYNEQFF
CDR3nt: TGTGCCAGCAGCCGTTCAGCGGGATTCTCCTACAATGAGCAGTTCTTC

abundance: NA
j_gene: TRBJ2-1
d_gene: TRBD2
v_gene: TRBV23-1
CDR3aa: CASSPGGKFF
CDR3nt: TGCGCCAGCAGTCCGGGGGGAAAGTTCTTC

abundance: NA
j_gene: TRBJ2-7
d_gene: TRBD1
v_gene: TRBV28
CDR3aa: CASSFRGLKYEQYF
CDR3nt: TGTGCCAGCAGTTTCAGGGGGCTGAAGTACGAGCAGTACTTC

abundance: few
j_gene: TRBJ2-6
d_gene: TRBD2
v_gene: TRBV12-3/TRBV12-4
CDR3aa: CASSRDYQIAGANVLTF
CDR3nt: TGTGCCAGCAGCCGGGACTACCAAATTGCTGGGGCCAACGTCCTGACTTTC

abundance: few
j_gene: TRBJ2-4
d_gene: NA
v_gene: TRBV7-6
CDR3aa: CASSLERGIKNIQYF
CDR3nt: TGTGCCAGCAGCTTAGAGAGGGGGATTAAAAACATTCAGTACTTC

abundance: many
j_gene: TRBJ2-1
d_gene: TRBD2
v_gene: TRBV7-2
CDR3aa: CASSRGGRNEQFF
CDR3nt: TGTGCCAGCAGCCGGGGGGGGCGAAATGAGCAGTTCTTC

abundance: few
j_gene: TRBJ2-7
d_gene: NA
v_gene: TRBV4-1
CDR3aa: CASSQSGVAGTYEQYF
CDR3nt: TGCGCCAGCAGCCAAAGCGGTGTGGCGGGAACCTACGAGCAGTACTTC

abundance: NA
j_gene: TRBJ2-3
d_gene: NA
v_gene: TRBV28
CDR3aa: CASSFVQGGLDTQYF
CDR3nt: TGTGCCAGCAGTTTTGTTCAGGGGGGATTGGATACGCAGTATTTT

abundance: NA
j_gene: TRBJ1-1
d_gene: NA
v_gene: TRBV19
CDR3aa: CASSTPTIARGRWNTEAFF
CDR3nt: TGTGCCAGTAGTACCCCTACCATCGCCCGGGGGCGTTGGAACACTGAAGCTTTCTTT

abundance: once
j_gene: TRBJ1-1
d_gene: NA
v_gene: TRBV19
CDR3aa: CASSRVMNTEAFF
CDR3nt: TGTGCCAGTAGTAGGGTTATGAACACTGAAGCTTTCTTT

abundance: many
j_gene: TRBJ1-6
d_gene: NA
v_gene: TRBV7-8
CDR3aa: CASSSRAYNSPLHF
CDR3nt: TGTGCCAGCAGCTCCCGGGCCTATAATTCACCCCTCCACTTT

abundance: many
j_gene: TRBJ1-2
d_gene: TRBD1
v_gene: TRBV4-2
CDR3aa: CASSTLMDRRHGYTF
CDR3nt: TGTGCCAGCAGCACCCTAATGGACAGGCGGCATGGCTACACCTTC

abundance: NA
j_gene: TRBJ1-3
d_gene: NA
v_gene: TRBV7-8
CDR3aa: CASSLEAGTGNTIYF
CDR3nt: TGTGCCAGCAGCTTAGAAGCGGGGACTGGAAACACCATATATTTT

abundance: few
j_gene: TRBJ2-2
d_gene: TRBD1
v_gene: TRBV23-1
CDR3aa: CASSQYRDSNTGELFF
CDR3nt: TGCGCCAGCAGCCAGTACCGGGACAGCAACACCGGGGAGCTGTTTTTT